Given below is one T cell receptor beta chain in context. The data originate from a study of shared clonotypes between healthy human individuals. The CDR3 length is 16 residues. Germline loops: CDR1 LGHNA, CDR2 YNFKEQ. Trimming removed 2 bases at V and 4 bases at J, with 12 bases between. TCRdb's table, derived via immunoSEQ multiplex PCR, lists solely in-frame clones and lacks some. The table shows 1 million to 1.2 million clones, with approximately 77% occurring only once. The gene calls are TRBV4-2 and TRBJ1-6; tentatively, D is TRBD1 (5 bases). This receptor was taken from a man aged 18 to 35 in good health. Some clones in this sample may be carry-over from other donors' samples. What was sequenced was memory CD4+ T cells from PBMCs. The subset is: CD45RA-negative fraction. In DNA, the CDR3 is TGTGCCAGCAGCCAAAAGGGGCAGTCTTATAATTCACCCCTCCACTTT. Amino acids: CASSQKGQSYNSPLHF.